The 29 T cell receptor beta chains in this list originate from one sample, sequenced in a study of blood T cell repertoires in COVID-19. Here immunoSEQ multiplex PCR was the method, and the copy in TCRdb shows in-frame clones only, minus some. The data show about 300,000 clones, around 84% seen once. The material sequenced was peripheral blood. These receptors were collected from a human donor with COVID-19, enrolled during active disease. The donor label of this sample is uncertain.

This clone was picked up a small number of times. The chain combines TRBV27 with TRBJ1-1, with 12 bases lining up with TRBD1. V shed 0 bases and J 4 bases; nucleotides not matched to a gene: 15. The CDR3 is made up of 20 amino acids. The V gene's germline CDR1 is MNHEY and CDR2 SMNVEV (reference sequence). CDR3 protein: CASSLSGTGGIQVSGTEAFF. The DNA for the CDR3 is TGTGCCAGCAGTTTATCCGGGACAGGGGGCATTCAGGTAAGCGGCACTGAAGCTTTCTTT.

The rearrangement links TRBV5-6 to TRBJ1-1; TRBD1 might be the D (5 bases). Germline CDR1 is SGHDT and CDR2 is YYEEEE. The CDR3 consists of 16 residues. Trimming took 0 bases from V and 1 from J, leaving 13 bases between them. This CDR3 reads CASSLGPAGKNTEAFF. CDR3 nucleotide sequence: TGTGCCAGCAGCTTGGGGCCTGCAGGGAAGAACACTGAAGCTTTCTTT.

DNA for the CDR3: TGTGCCAGCAGCTTGGCGGGATCAGCGAATGAGCAGTTCTTC. Translated, it gives CASSLAGSANEQFF. The chain employs TRBV11-2 and TRBJ2-1, with D maybe TRBD2 (6 bases). V dropped 3 bases and J dropped 7 bases, with 13 bases sitting between them. This CDR3 has 14 residues. Germline V CDR1 and CDR2: SGHAT, FQNNGV.

This sequence joins TRBV6-5 and TRBJ2-7; D not resolved. V lost 2 bases and J lost 2, with 10 bases in between. The CDR3 is 14 amino acids. Looked up from germline, CDR1 is MNHEY and CDR2 is SVGAGI. CDR3 DNA sequence: TGTGCCAGCAGTTACAGGCGGAGCACCTACGAGCAGTACTTC. Amino acids: CASSYRRSTYEQYF.

The J gene is TRBJ2-1, the V gene TRBV5-4; 13 bases are a match to TRBD2. The germline CDR1 and CDR2 sequences are SGHNT and YYREEE (reference sequence). The CDR3 is 15 amino acids. The V gene end was trimmed by 5 bases and the J gene end by 5 bases; junction bases not matched to a gene: 4. CDR3 region: CASRAGTSGNNEQFF. CDR3 coding DNA: TGTGCCAGCAGGGCCGGGACTAGCGGGAACAATGAGCAGTTCTTC.

The chain employs TRBV2 and TRBJ2-1; D ambiguous. Germline CDR1 is SNHLY and CDR2 is FYNNEI. This CDR3 is built from 13 residues. V lost 7 bases to trimming and J lost 9 bases, with 16 bases between them. The CDR3 DNA sequence: TGTGCCAGCATGAAACTCCCTAGGAGTGAGCAGTTCTTC. Encoded protein: CASMKLPRSEQFF.

The V gene is TRBV7-9, the J gene TRBJ2-1; 12 bases agree with TRBD2. This CDR3 spans 16 amino acids. The V gene end was trimmed by 1 base and the J gene end by 5 bases; junction bases not matched to a gene: 3. CDR1 is SEHNR and CDR2 is FQNEAQ in the germline V gene (reference sequence). The chain's CDR3 is CASSLDLAGGHNEQFF. In DNA form, the CDR3 reads TGTGCCAGCAGCTTAGATCTAGCGGGAGGGCACAATGAGCAGTTCTTC.

The chain employs TRBV20-1 and TRBJ1-4, with D uncertain. The V and J ends lost 1 base and 10 bases respectively, with 7 bases between them. This CDR3 contains 11 residues. Germline CDR1 DFQATT, CDR2 SNEGSKA (reference sequence). The CDR3 loop reads CSARGPGKLFF. The CDR3 bases are TGCAGTGCTAGAGGTCCCGGAAAACTGTTTTTT.

CDR3 sequence: CASSDPGRGRYGYTF. Written as DNA, the CDR3 is TGTGCCAGCAGTGATCCTGGCAGGGGACGCTATGGCTACACCTTC. The chain has TRBV6-1 and TRBJ1-2; D is possibly TRBD1 (6 bases). Trimming left V 3 bases short and J 4 bases short, with 15 bases between. Germline CDR1 reads MNHNS; CDR2 reads SASEGT. The CDR3 runs 15 residues.

The chain recombines TRBV5-1 with TRBJ2-2, with TRBD2 identical over 14 bases. Germline CDR1 reads SGHRS; CDR2 reads YFSETQ. CDR3 length: 18 amino acids. V gave up 4 bases and J gave up 7 bases; unmatched junction bases: 12. The CDR3 coding sequence is TGCGCCAGCAGCCGTCCCGGGACTAGCGGGAGCGGCCACGGGGAGCTGTTTTTT. Its protein is CASSRPGTSGSGHGELFF. The full variable domain, with the rest looked up from reference TRBV5-1 and TRBJ2-2, is KAGVTQTPRYLIKTRGQQVTLSCSPISGHRSVSWYQQTPGQGLQFLFEYFSETQRNKGNFPGRFSGRQFSNSRSEMNVSTLELGDSALYLCASSRPGTSGSGHGELFFGEGSRLTVL.

V usage is TRBV6-5 and J usage is TRBJ1-1; no definite D call. The CDR3 contains 11 residues. The germline CDR1 and CDR2 sequences are MNHEY and SVGAGI. V lost 4 bases, J lost 11 bases, and 11 bases lay in between. The CDR3 nucleotides are TGTGCCAGCAGTTGGGCTGGCCGGGCTTTCTTT. It translates to CASSWAGRAFF.

The rearrangement uses TRBV5-4 and TRBJ1-4, with 7 bases lining up with TRBD1. The CDR3 totals 16 residues. Trimming took 1 base from V and 5 from J; bases not matched to a gene: 8. Germline lookup yields CDR1 SGHNT and CDR2 YYREEE (reference sequence). The chain's CDR3 is CASSLPSQGVNEKLFF. The DNA of the CDR3 is TGTGCCAGCAGCTTGCCATCCCAGGGGGTAAATGAAAAACTGTTTTTT.

The gene calls are TRBV19 and TRBJ1-5; the match to TRBD1 covers 7 bases. The CDR3 totals 15 residues. Germline V gene data show CDR1 as LNHDA and CDR2 as SQIVND (reference sequence). V was clipped by 0 bases and J by 7 bases; unmatched bases: 6. Written as DNA, the CDR3 is TGTGCCAGTAGTATAGATCAGGGACAGACCCAGCCCCAGCATTTT. This codes for CASSIDQGQTQPQHF.

In its sample, this clone was seen once. Other DNA sequences within the sample encode an identical CDR3. The rearrangement joins TRBV27 to TRBJ2-7; TRBD2 matches at 8 bases. The ends lost 5 bases at V and 2 bases at J; junction bases unmatched: 5. The germline CDR1 and CDR2 sequences are MNHEY and SMNVEV (reference sequence). This CDR3 is 14 amino acids long. In DNA form, the CDR3 reads TGTGCCAGCAGTCCCCGGGGGGGGCCCTACGAGCAGTACTTC. Protein: CASSPRGGPYEQYF.

This clone was counted once. The CDR3 region has the DNA TGTGCCAGTAGTCAAACTAGCGGATTAGGGGAGACCCAGTACTTC. Its translation: CASSQTSGLGETQYF. V is TRBV19 and J is TRBJ2-5; 8 positions agree with TRBD2. This CDR3 contains 15 residues. Unmatched junction bases numbered 10, after V lost 5 bases and J lost 5 bases. From germline, CDR1 is LNHDA and CDR2 SQIVND (reference sequence).

CDR3 DNA sequence: TGTGCCAGCAGCTTTTCGGCTAGCGGGAGAATTGGTGATACGCAGTATTTT. Protein product: CASSFSASGRIGDTQYF. The genes are TRBV7-6 and TRBJ2-3; 10 positions match TRBD2. The CDR3 runs 17 residues. Germline CDR1 reads SGHVS; CDR2 reads FNYEAQ. V was pared by 3 bases and J by 6 bases, with 12 bases of the junction left unmatched.

V and J are TRBV18 and TRBJ2-1, with 7 bases aligning to TRBD2. CDR1 and CDR2 from the germline V gene are KGHSH and LQKENI. J lost 2 bases, V lost 2 bases, and 0 bases had no gene match. The CDR3 length is 14 residues. The DNA of the CDR3 is TGTGCCAGCTCACCAGGGACTACCTACAATGAGCAGTTCTTC. This codes for CASSPGTTYNEQFF.

On this clone itself: A much bigger clone sits one base away, suggesting this may be a read error. V gene TRBV19 combines with J gene TRBJ1-1, with D tentatively TRBD1 (5 bases). The CDR3 is 13 amino acids. V was shortened by 6 bases and J by 1 base, with 9 bases between the two germline ends. Germline loops: CDR1 LNHDA, CDR2 SQIVND (reference sequence). CDR3 coding DNA: TGTGCCAGTAGGTCGACAGAGAACACTGAAGCTTTCTTT. Amino acid sequence: CASRSTENTEAFF.

This clone was seen a handful of times. The V and J genes are TRBV5-5 and TRBJ1-5; D unclear. Trimming pared 2 bases from V and 0 bases from J, leaving 9 bases between. This CDR3 spans 15 amino acids. Germline V CDR1 and CDR2: SGHKS, YYEKEE (reference sequence). CDR3 DNA: TGTGCCAGCAGCTTCGTAGAAAATAGCAATCAGCCCCAGCATTTT. It specifies CASSFVENSNQPQHF.

This clone was recorded only once. The chain couples TRBV24-1 to TRBJ1-2; 7 bases are shared with TRBD1. Per the germline V gene, CDR1 is KGHDR and CDR2 is SFDVKD. The CDR3 consists of 14 residues. V lost 4 bases, J lost 8 bases, and 9 bases stayed unmatched. The CDR3 region is CATSESDRADGYTF. CDR3 bases: TGTGCCACCAGTGAATCCGACAGGGCGGACGGCTACACCTTC.

The chain employs TRBV5-5 and TRBJ2-3, with TRBD2 identical over 9 bases. J gave up 2 bases and V 0 bases, and 10 bases lay outside the gene matches. Per germline, CDR1 SGHKS and CDR2 YYEKEE (reference sequence). This CDR3 is 18 amino acids long. The CDR3: CASSLDRLLAGSTDTQYF. CDR3 DNA sequence: TGTGCCAGCAGCTTGGACCGATTACTAGCGGGCTCCACAGATACGCAGTATTTT.

The genes are TRBV6-2 or TRBV6-3 and TRBJ2-7; tentatively, D is TRBD1 (5 bases). Trimming removed 1 base at V and 0 bases at J, with 7 bases between. The CDR3 is 14 amino acids. Germline V gene data show CDR1 as MNHEY and CDR2 as SVGEGT. CDR3 coding DNA: TGTGCCAGCAGTTACTGGGGCCACTCCTACGAGCAGTACTTC. It encodes CASSYWGHSYEQYF.

V usage is TRBV18 and J usage is TRBJ1-5; D is ambiguous. V was clipped by 4 bases and J by 0 bases, with 19 bases between them. The CDR3 has 18 amino acids. The germline CDR1 and CDR2 sequences are KGHSH and LQKENI. CDR3 DNA sequence: TGTGCCAGCTCACTACGGAGGCAGCGGAACCCTAGCAATCAGCCCCAGCATTTT. Protein product: CASSLRRQRNPSNQPQHF.

The rearrangement links TRBV30 to TRBJ2-1; 7 bases align to TRBD2. The ends lost 8 bases at V and 6 bases at J; junction bases unmatched: 16. The CDR3 length is 15 residues. CDR1 and CDR2 (germline): GTSNPN, SVGIG (reference sequence). The CDR3 loop is CAHTLGPQRGNEQFF. The DNA for the CDR3 is TGTGCCCACACCTTAGGGCCACAGCGGGGCAATGAGCAGTTCTTC.

This rearrangement joins TRBV11-3 to TRBJ2-3, with a possible D match to TRBD2 (7 bases). V was cut by 5 bases and J by 1 base, with 13 bases left in between. The CDR3 length is 15 residues. The germline gives CDR1 SGHNT, CDR2 YENEEA. CDR3 amino acids: CASSPRRGRTDTQYF. The CDR3, as DNA: TGTGCCAGCAGCCCGAGGCGGGGGCGCACAGATACGCAGTATTTT.

The V and J genes are TRBV12-5 and TRBJ2-7, with 7 bases fitting TRBD1. The CDR3 has 16 amino acids. With V trimmed by 8 bases and J by 0 bases, 13 bases remained unmatched. Germline CDR1 and CDR2: LGHNT and FRNRAP. The DNA of the CDR3 is TGTGCTAGTATTAAGCCGGGGACAGCGAGCTCCTACGAGCAGTACTTC. It encodes CASIKPGTASSYEQYF.

This rearrangement joins TRBV7-2 to TRBJ2-3, with 9 bases that match TRBD2. CDR1 and CDR2 from the germline V gene are SGHTA and FQGNSA. The CDR3 sequence is 16 residues long. The junction had 7 bases not matched to a gene; V was cut back by 5 bases and J by 1 base. The CDR3 DNA reads as TGTGCCAGCAGCATCCAAGCGGGAGGCGGCACAGATACGCAGTATTTT. Amino acid sequence: CASSIQAGGGTDTQYF.

This chain links TRBV19 with TRBJ2-5, with 10 positions matching TRBD2. The J call may be in error: the DNA end matches TRBJ2-7 better. This CDR3 comprises 14 residues. Germline assignment: CDR1 LNHDA and CDR2 SQIVND (reference sequence). CDR3 in DNA: TGTGCCAGTTCTCGGACTAGCGGCATATACGAGCAGTACTTC. Its protein product is CASSRTSGIYEQYF.

This chain uses TRBV6-1 with TRBJ2-5; a weak D match, TRBD2 (6 bases). The germline CDR1 and CDR2 sequences are MNHNS and SASEGT. V was shortened by 3 bases and J by 5 bases, with 19 bases between the two germline ends. The CDR3 sequence is 16 residues long. The CDR3 protein is CASSDQLRGKGETQYF. The DNA for the CDR3 is TGTGCCAGCAGTGATCAGTTACGGGGGAAGGGGGAGACCCAGTACTTC.